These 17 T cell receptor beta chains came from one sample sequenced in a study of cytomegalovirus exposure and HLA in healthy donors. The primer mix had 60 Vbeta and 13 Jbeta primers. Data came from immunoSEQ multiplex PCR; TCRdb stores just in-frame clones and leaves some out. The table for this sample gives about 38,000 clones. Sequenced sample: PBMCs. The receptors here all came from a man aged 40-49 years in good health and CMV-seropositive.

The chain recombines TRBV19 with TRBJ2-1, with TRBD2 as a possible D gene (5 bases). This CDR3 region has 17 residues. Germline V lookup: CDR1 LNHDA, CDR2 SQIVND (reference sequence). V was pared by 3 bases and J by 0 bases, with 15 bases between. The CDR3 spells CASSIQGLFSSYNEQFF. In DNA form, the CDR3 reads TGTGCCAGTAGTATCCAAGGACTTTTCAGCTCCTACAATGAGCAGTTCTTC.

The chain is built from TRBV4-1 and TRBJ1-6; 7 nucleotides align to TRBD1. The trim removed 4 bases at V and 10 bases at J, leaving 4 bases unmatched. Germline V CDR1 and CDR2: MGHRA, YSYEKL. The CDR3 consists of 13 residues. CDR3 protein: CASSRQGQSPLHF. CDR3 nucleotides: TGCGCCAGCAGCCGACAGGGTCAATCACCCCTCCACTTT.

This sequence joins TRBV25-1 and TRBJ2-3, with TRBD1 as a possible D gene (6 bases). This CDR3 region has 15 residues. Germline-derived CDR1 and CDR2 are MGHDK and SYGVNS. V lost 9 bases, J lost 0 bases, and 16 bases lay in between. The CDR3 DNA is TGTGCCAGTGCACCGGACAGTTACAGCACAGATACGCAGTATTTT. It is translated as CASAPDSYSTDTQYF.

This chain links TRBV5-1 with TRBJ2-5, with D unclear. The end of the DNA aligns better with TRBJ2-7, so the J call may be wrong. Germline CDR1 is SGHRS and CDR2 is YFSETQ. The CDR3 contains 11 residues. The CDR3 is CASAVEYEQYF. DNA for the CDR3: TGCGCGTCTGCGGTGGAGTACGAGCAGTACTTC.

CDR3 protein: CASSVVGSGRTNEQFF. The CDR3 DNA reads TGTGCCAGCAGCGTAGTTGGTAGCGGGAGAACTAATGAGCAGTTCTTC. This chain joins TRBV9 and TRBJ2-1, with TRBD2 matching 9 bases. The ends lost 0 bases at V and 7 bases at J; junction bases unmatched: 8. CDR3 length: 16 residues. Germline V gene lookup returns CDR1 SGDLS and CDR2 YYNGEE.

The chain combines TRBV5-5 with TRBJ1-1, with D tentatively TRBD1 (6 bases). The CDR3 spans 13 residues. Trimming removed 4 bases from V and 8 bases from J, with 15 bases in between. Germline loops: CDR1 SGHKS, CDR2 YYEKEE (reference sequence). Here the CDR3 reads CASSPGHRTEAFF. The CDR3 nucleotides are TGTGCCAGCAGCCCGGGACACCGGACCGAAGCTTTCTTT.

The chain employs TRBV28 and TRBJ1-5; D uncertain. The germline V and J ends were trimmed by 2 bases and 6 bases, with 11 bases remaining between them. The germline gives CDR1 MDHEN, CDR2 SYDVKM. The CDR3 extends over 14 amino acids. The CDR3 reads CASSLMEVGQPQHF. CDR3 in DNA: TGTGCCAGCAGTTTAATGGAGGTTGGTCAGCCCCAGCATTTT.

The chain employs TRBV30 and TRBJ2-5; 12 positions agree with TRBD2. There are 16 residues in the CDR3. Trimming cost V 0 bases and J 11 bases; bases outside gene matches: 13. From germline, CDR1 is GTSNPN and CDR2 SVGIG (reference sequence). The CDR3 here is CAWSVQRASGRAGQYF. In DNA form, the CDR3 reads TGTGCCTGGAGTGTACAGAGGGCTAGCGGGAGGGCGGGGCAGTACTTC.

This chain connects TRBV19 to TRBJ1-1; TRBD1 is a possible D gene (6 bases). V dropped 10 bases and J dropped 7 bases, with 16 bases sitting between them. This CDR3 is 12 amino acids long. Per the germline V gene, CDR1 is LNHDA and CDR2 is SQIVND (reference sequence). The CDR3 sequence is CATRGGFDEAFF. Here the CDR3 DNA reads TGTGCCACCCGAGGGGGATTTGATGAAGCTTTCTTT.

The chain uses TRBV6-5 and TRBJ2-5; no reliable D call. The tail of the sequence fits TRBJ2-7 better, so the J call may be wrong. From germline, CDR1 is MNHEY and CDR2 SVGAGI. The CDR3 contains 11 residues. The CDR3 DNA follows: TGTGCCAGCGGTCGCTCCTACGAGCAGTACTTC. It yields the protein CASGRSYEQYF.

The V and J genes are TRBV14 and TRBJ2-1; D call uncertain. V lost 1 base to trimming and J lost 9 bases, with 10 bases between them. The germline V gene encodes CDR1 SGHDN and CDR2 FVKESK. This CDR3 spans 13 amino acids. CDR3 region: CASSQVRVGEQFF. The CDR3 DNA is TGTGCCAGCAGCCAAGTACGAGTTGGTGAGCAGTTCTTC.

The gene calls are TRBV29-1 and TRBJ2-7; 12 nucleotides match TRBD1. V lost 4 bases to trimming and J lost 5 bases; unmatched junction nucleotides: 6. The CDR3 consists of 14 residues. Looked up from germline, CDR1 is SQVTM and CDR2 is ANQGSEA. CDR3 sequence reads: CSVVPGTGGNEQYF. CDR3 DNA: TGCAGCGTTGTCCCCGGGACAGGGGGCAACGAGCAGTACTTC.

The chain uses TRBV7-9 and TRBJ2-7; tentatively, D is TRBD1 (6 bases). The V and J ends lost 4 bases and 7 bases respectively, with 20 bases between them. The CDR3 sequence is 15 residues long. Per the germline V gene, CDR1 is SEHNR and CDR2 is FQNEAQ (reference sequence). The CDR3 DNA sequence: TGTGCCAGCAGCTCACCAAGTGGGGGCCTAGGGGAGCAGTACTTC. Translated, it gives CASSSPSGGLGEQYF.

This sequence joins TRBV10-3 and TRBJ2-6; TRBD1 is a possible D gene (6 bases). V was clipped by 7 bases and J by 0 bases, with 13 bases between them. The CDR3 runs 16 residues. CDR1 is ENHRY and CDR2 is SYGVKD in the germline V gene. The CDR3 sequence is CAITGTPISGANVLTF. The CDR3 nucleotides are TGTGCCATCACGGGGACACCGATCTCTGGGGCCAACGTCCTGACTTTC.

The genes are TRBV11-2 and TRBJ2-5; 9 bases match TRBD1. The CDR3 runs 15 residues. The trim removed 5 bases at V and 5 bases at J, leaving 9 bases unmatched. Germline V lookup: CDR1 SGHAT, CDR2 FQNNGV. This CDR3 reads CASSGPGQGIETQYF. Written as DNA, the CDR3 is TGTGCCAGCAGCGGGCCGGGACAGGGCATCGAGACCCAGTACTTC.

CDR3: CASSISADSNQPQHF. Written as DNA, the CDR3 is TGTGCCAGTAGTATATCGGCGGATAGCAATCAGCCCCAGCATTTT. The gene calls are TRBV19 and TRBJ1-5, with D hard to call. In germline, CDR1 is LNHDA, CDR2 SQIVND (reference sequence). The V end was cut by 2 bases, the J end by 0 bases, with 8 bases between. The CDR3 runs to 15 residues.

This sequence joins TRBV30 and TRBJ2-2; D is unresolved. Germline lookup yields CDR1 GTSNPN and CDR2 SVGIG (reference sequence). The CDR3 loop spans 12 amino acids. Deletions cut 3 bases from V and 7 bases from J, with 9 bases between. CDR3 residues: CAWSAGLGELFF. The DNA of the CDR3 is TGTGCCTGGAGCGCCGGTCTCGGGGAGCTGTTTTTT.